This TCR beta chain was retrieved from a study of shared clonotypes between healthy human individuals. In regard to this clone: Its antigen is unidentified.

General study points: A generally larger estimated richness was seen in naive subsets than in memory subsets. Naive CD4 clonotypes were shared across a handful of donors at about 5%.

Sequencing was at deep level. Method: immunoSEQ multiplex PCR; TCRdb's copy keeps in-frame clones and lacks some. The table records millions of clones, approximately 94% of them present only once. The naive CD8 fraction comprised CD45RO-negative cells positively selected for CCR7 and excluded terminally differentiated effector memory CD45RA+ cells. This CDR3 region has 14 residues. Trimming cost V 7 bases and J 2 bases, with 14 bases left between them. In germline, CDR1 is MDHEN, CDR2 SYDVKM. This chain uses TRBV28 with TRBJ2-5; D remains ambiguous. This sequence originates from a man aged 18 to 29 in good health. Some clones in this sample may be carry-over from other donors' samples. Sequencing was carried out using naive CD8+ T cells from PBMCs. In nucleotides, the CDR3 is TGTGCCAGCACCTCCTTGCGCCTACAAGAGACCCAGTACTTC. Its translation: CASTSLRLQETQYF.